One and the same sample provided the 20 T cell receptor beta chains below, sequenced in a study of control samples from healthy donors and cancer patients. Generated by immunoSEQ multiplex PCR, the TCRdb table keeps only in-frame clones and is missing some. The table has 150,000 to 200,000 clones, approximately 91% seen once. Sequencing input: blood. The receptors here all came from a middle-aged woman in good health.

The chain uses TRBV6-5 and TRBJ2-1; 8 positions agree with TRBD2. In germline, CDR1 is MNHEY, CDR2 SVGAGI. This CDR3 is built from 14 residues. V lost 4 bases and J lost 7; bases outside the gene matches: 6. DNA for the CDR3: TGTGCCAGCAGTTTAGCGGGGAAGAGAAATGAGCAGTTCTTC. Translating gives CASSLAGKRNEQFF.

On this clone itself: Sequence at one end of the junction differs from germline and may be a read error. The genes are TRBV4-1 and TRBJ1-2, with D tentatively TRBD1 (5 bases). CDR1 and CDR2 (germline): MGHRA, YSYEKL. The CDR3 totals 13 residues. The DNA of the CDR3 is TGCGCCAGCAGCCACACACCGGGACGCCCGTCCGGCTTC. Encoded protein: CASSHTPGRPSGF.

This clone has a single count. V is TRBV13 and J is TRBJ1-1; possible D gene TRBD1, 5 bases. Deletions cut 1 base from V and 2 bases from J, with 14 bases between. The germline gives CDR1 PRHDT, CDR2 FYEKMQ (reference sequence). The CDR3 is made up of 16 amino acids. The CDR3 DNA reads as TGTGCCAGCAGCTTAGAAGAGGGGCGGGAAAACACTGAAGCTTTCTTT. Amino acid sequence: CASSLEEGRENTEAFF.

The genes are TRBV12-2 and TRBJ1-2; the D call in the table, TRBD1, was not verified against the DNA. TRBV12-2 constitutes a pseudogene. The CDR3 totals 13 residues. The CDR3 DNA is TGTGCAAGTCGCATTACAGGTGACTATGGCTACACCTTC. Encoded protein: CASRITGDYGYTF.

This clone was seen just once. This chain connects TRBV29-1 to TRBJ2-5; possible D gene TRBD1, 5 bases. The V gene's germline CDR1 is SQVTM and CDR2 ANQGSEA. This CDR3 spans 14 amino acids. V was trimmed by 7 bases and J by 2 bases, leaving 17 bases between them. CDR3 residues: CSALAGSSQETQYF. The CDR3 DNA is TGCAGCGCCCTTGCAGGGTCGAGTCAAGAGACCCAGTACTTC. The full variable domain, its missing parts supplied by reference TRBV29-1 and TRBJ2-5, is SAVISQKPSRDICQRGTSLTIQCQVDSQVTMMFWYRQQPGQSLTLIATANQGSEATYESGFVIDKFPISRPNLTFSTLTVSNMSPEDSSIYLCSALAGSSQETQYFGPGTRLLVL.

The CDR3 coding sequence is TGTGCCGCAGACAATTTATATGGCTACACCTTC. Protein product: CAADNLYGYTF. The rearrangement uses TRBV6-5 and TRBJ1-2; D unresolved. V lost 11 bases and J lost 5, with 12 bases in between. This CDR3 region has 11 residues. Germline CDR1 MNHEY, CDR2 SVGAGI.

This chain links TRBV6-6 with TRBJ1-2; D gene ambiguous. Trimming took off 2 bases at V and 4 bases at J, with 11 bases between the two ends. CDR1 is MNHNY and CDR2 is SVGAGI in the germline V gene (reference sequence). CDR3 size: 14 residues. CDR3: CASSYSTDLYGYTF. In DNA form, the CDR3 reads TGTGCCAGCAGTTACAGCACCGACCTCTATGGCTACACCTTC.

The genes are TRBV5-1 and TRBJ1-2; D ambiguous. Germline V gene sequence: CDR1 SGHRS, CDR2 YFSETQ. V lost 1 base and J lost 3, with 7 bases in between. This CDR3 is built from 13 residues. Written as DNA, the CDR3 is TGCGCCAGCAGCTTGCAGGAGCACTATGGCTACACCTTC. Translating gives CASSLQEHYGYTF.

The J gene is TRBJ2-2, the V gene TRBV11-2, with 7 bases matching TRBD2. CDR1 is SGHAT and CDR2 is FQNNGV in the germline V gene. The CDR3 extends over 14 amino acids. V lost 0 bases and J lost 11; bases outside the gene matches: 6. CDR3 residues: CASSLELGLLELFF. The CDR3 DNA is TGTGCCAGCAGCTTAGAACTGGGACTACTTGAGCTGTTTTTT. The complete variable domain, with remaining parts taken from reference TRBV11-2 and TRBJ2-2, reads EAGVAQSPRYKIIEKRQSVAFWCNPISGHATLYWYQQILGQGPKLLIQFQNNGVVDDSQLPKDRFSAERLKGVDSTLKIQPAKLEDSAVYLCASSLELGLLELFFGEGSRLTVL.

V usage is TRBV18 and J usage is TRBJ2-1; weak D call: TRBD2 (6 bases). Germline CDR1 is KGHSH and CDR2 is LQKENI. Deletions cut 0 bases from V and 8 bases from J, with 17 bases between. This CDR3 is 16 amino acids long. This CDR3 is CASSPPVGAGEDEQFF. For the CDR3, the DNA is TGTGCCAGCTCACCACCGGTTGGAGCGGGCGAGGATGAGCAGTTCTTC.

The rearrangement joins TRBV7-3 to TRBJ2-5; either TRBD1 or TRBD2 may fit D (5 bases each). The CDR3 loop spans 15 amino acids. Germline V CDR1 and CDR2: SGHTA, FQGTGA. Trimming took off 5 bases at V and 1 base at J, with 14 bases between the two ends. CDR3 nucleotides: TGTGCCAGCAGCCCCGGGACCACCCCCCAAGAGACCCAGTACTTC. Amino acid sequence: CASSPGTTPQETQYF.

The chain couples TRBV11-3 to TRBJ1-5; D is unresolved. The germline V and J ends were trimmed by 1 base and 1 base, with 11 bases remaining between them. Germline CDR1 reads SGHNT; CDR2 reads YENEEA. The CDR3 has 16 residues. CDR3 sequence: CASSLGEGRSNQPQHF. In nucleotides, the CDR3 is TGTGCCAGCAGCTTAGGGGAGGGAAGGAGCAATCAGCCCCAGCATTTT.

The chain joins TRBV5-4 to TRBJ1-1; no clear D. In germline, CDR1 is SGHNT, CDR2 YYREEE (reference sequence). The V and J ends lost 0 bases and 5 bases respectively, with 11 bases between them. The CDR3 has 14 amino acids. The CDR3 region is CASSLEAAETEAFF. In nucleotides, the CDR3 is TGTGCCAGCAGCTTGGAGGCGGCCGAAACTGAAGCTTTCTTT.

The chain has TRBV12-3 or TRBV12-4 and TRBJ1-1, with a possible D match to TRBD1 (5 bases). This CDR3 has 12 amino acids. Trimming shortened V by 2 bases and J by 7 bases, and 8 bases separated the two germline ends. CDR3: CASSLLRGEAFF. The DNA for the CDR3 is TGTGCCAGCAGTTTACTAAGGGGTGAAGCTTTCTTT.

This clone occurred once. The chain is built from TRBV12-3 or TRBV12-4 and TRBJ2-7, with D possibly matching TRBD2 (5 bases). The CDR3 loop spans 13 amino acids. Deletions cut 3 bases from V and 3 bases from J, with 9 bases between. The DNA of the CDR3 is TGTGCCAGCAGTTTCGGGGTACTCTACGAGCAGTACTTC. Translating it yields CASSFGVLYEQYF.

CDR3 DNA sequence: TGTGCCAGCAGCCCTAGCGGGGACACAGATACGCAGTATTTT. It specifies CASSPSGDTDTQYF. The chain joins TRBV11-3 to TRBJ2-3, with 9 bases that match TRBD2. CDR3 length equals 14 residues. V shed 5 bases and J 2 bases; nucleotides not matched to a gene: 2. Germline V gene sequence: CDR1 SGHNT, CDR2 YENEEA.

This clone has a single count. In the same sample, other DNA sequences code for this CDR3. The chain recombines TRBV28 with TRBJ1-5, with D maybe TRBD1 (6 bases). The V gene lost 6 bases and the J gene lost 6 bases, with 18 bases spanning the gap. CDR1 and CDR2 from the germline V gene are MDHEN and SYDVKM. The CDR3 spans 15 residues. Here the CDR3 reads CASSVMGGAGQPQHF. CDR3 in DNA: TGTGCCAGCAGCGTAATGGGGGGGGCGGGTCAGCCCCAGCATTTT.

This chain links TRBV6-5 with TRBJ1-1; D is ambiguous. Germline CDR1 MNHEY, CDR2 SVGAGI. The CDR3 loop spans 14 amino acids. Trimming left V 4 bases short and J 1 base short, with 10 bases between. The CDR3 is CASSSATSNTEAFF. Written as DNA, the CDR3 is TGTGCCAGCAGTTCAGCAACCTCGAACACTGAAGCTTTCTTT.

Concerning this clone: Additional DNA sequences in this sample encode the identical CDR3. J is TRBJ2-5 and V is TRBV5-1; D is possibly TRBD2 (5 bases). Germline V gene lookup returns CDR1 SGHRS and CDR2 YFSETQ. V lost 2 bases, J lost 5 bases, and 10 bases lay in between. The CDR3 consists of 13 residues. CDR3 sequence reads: CASSFGNQETQYF. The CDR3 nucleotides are TGCGCCAGCAGCTTCGGGAATCAGGAGACCCAGTACTTC.

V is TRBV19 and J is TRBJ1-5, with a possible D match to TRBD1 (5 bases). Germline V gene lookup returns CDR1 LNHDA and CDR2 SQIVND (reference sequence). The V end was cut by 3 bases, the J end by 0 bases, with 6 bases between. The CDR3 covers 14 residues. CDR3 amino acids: CASSIDSSNQPQHF. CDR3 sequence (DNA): TGTGCCAGTAGTATCGACAGTAGCAATCAGCCCCAGCATTTT.